These 24 T cell receptor beta chains were all obtained from the same sample, sequenced in a study of T cells after yellow fever vaccination. TCRdb recomputed calls from the 5' RACE reads with MiXCR, one row per CDR3 protein. The sample holds hundreds of thousands of distinct CDR3 sequences, roughly 8.7% seen once. The sequenced sample was PBMCs, obtained on the day of the first yellow fever vaccination. Receptors originate from a man aged 18 to 35 who received the YFV17D yellow fever vaccine.

V and J are TRBV30 and TRBJ1-5; D is possibly TRBD1 (6 bases). From germline, CDR1 is GTSNPN and CDR2 SVGIG (reference sequence). The CDR3 loop spans 13 amino acids. The ends were cut back, 5 bases at V and 4 bases at J, with 12 bases in the middle. CDR3 nucleotides: TGTGCCTGGGGAGGGACACATAATCAGCCCCAGCATTTT. It encodes CAWGGTHNQPQHF.

This clonotype was detected many times. This chain links TRBV2 with TRBJ1-1; TRBD1 aligns across 7 bases. This CDR3 has 14 residues. CDR1 is SNHLY, CDR2 FYNNEI, per germline. The V and J ends lost 2 bases and 5 bases, in that order; junction bases with no gene match: 5. CDR3 coding DNA: TGTGCCAGCAGTGAAAGGGGGCGGGGAACTGAAGCTTTCTTT. As protein: CASSERGRGTEAFF.

This chain links TRBV20-1 with TRBJ2-7; 10 bases are shared with TRBD2. CDR3 length: 16 amino acids. With V trimmed by 4 bases and J by 2 bases, 11 bases remained unmatched. The germline CDR1 and CDR2 sequences are DFQATT and SNEGSKA (reference sequence). The CDR3 loop reads CSANPLAGAVTYEQYF. The DNA of the CDR3 is TGCAGTGCTAACCCTCTAGCGGGGGCCGTTACCTACGAGCAGTACTTC.

The table lists this clonotype with many counts. V usage is TRBV7-2 and J usage is TRBJ2-7, with D hard to call. Germline CDR1 is SGHTA and CDR2 is FQGNSA. Trimming shortened V by 1 base and J by 0 bases, and 10 bases separated the two germline ends. This CDR3 spans 15 amino acids. In DNA form, the CDR3 reads TGTGCCAGCAGCTTAGTTGGCAAGAGCTCCTACGAGCAGTACGTC. As protein: CASSLVGKSSYEQYV.

This clonotype appeared a few times. The chain uses TRBV29-1 and TRBJ2-3; no firm D call. The CDR3 spans 14 residues. CDR1 and CDR2 from the germline V gene are SQVTM and ANQGSEA. Deletions cut 7 bases from V and 6 bases from J, with 20 bases between. The CDR3 sequence: CSAVTRAIPDTQYF. The CDR3, as DNA: TGCAGCGCGGTGACCCGGGCCATACCCGATACGCAGTATTTT.

This clonotype was seen repeatedly, ten times or more. The rearrangement links TRBV20-1 to TRBJ2-1, with TRBD2 matching over 8 bases. V lost 3 bases to trimming and J lost 8 bases; unmatched junction nucleotides: 3. Per germline, CDR1 DFQATT and CDR2 SNEGSKA (reference sequence). The CDR3 length is 12 residues. DNA of the CDR3: TGCAGTGCTAGCGGGGGGGCCTATGAGCAGTTCTTC. Translating gives CSASGGAYEQFF.

The chain recombines TRBV7-6 with TRBJ2-1; 13 bases match TRBD2. Trimming cost V 5 bases and J 13 bases; bases outside gene matches: 8. Germline CDR1 SGHVS, CDR2 FNYEAQ. The CDR3 runs to 14 residues. CDR3 residues: CASSVLLAGGPQFF. In DNA, the CDR3 is TGTGCCAGCAGCGTCCTACTAGCGGGGGGGCCACAGTTCTTC.

The genes are TRBV6-5 and TRBJ2-3; D not resolved. Germline-derived CDR1 and CDR2 are MNHEY and SVGAGI. V gave up 1 base and J gave up 6 bases, with 11 bases separating them. This CDR3 region has 14 residues. CDR3 in DNA: TGTGCCAGCAGTTACTACCTAAATGCGGATACGCAGTATTTT. As protein: CASSYYLNADTQYF.

The chain employs TRBV12-3 or TRBV12-4 and TRBJ2-2; D tentatively reads TRBD1 or TRBD2 (5 bases each). The V gene lost 6 bases and the J gene lost 0 bases, with 11 bases spanning the gap. The CDR3 loop spans 15 amino acids. In DNA, the CDR3 is TGTGCCAGCAGGGGACCCAGCGCGAACACCGGGGAGCTGTTTTTT. Translated, it gives CASRGPSANTGELFF.

V usage is TRBV4-3 and J usage is TRBJ2-7, with 11 positions matching TRBD2. The CDR3 extends over 16 amino acids. CDR1 is LGHNA, CDR2 YSLEER, per germline. J lost 4 bases, V lost 1 base, and 6 bases had no gene match. The CDR3 loop is CASSQATSGNLYEQYV. The CDR3 DNA sequence: TGCGCCAGCAGCCAAGCGACTAGCGGGAACCTATACGAGCAGTACGTC.

This clonotype has more than one count but fewer than ten. V is TRBV20-1 and J is TRBJ2-5, with D tentatively TRBD2 (6 bases). Between the trimmed V and J ends, which lost 5 bases and 3 bases, there was a span of 13 bases. CDR1 DFQATT and CDR2 SNEGSKA come from the germline V gene (reference sequence). The CDR3 spans 13 residues. CDR3 region: CSAVRGTEETQYF. The CDR3 bases are TGCAGTGCTGTTCGGGGGACCGAAGAGACCCAGTACTTC.

The chain employs TRBV9 and TRBJ1-1, with 9 bases identical to TRBD1. Germline assignment: CDR1 SGDLS and CDR2 YYNGEE. With 4 bases clipped from V and 3 bases from J, the junction kept 7 bases outside the gene matches. The CDR3 covers 15 residues. In DNA, the CDR3 is TGTGCCAGCAGCCCCCGGACAGGGGCTGACACTGAAGCTTTCTTT. This gives the protein CASSPRTGADTEAFF.

This clonotype was recorded at least ten times. The genes are TRBV6-5 and TRBJ2-7; D is tentatively TRBD1 or TRBD2 (5 bases each). The V gene lost 2 bases and the J gene lost 6 bases, with 17 bases spanning the gap. Germline CDR1 and CDR2: MNHEY and SVGAGI. The CDR3 covers 15 residues. CDR3 loop: CASSYRGTRASEQYF. CDR3 in DNA: TGTGCCAGCAGTTACCGAGGGACGCGCGCAAGCGAGCAGTACTTC.

This clonotype was counted ten times or more. The rearrangement joins TRBV4-3 to TRBJ1-6; 8 nucleotides align to TRBD1. From germline, CDR1 is LGHNA and CDR2 YSLEER. The ends lost 8 bases at V and 8 bases at J; junction bases unmatched: 5. CDR3 length: 13 amino acids. This CDR3 is CASQDRGDSPLHF. The DNA for the CDR3 is TGCGCCAGCCAAGACAGGGGAGATTCACCCCTCCACTTT.

The chain is built from TRBV6-1 and TRBJ2-5; D is uncertain. The length of the CDR3 is 17 residues. The V gene's germline CDR1 is MNHNS and CDR2 SASEGT. Deletions cut 6 bases from V and 4 bases from J, with 24 bases between. The CDR3 reads CASSPMLRRAKRETQYF. The CDR3 bases are TGTGCCAGCAGCCCCATGCTGCGACGAGCGAAGAGAGAGACCCAGTACTTC.

This clonotype was counted between two and nine times. The genes are TRBV11-2 and TRBJ1-2, with D perhaps TRBD1 (5 bases). CDR3 length: 13 residues. Germline V gene data show CDR1 as SGHAT and CDR2 as FQNNGV. The V end was cut by 4 bases, the J end by 4 bases, with 10 bases between. DNA of the CDR3: TGTGCCAGCAGCTCGACAGCCCTCTATGGCTACACCTTC. This translates into CASSSTALYGYTF.

V and J are TRBV7-8 and TRBJ1-6; unclear D gene. V gave up 3 bases and J gave up 5 bases, with 8 bases separating them. Germline V lookup: CDR1 SGHVS, CDR2 FQNEAQ. The CDR3 covers 14 residues. For the CDR3, the DNA is TGTGCCAGCAGCTTCCGGTTGGATAATTCACCCCTCCACTTT. This translates into CASSFRLDNSPLHF.

The rearrangement links TRBV4-3 to TRBJ2-3; D may correspond to TRBD1 or TRBD2 (6 bases each). This CDR3 is 14 amino acids long. Germline-derived CDR1 and CDR2 are LGHNA and YSLEER. V lost 3 bases and J lost 7, with 14 bases in between. The DNA for the CDR3 is TGCGCCAGCAGCCAGGGGGGCAGAGAGAATACGCAGTATTTT. This translates into CASSQGGRENTQYF.

This clonotype came up many times. The V gene is TRBV5-1, the J gene TRBJ2-3; possibly TRBD1 or TRBD2 for D (5 bases each). From germline, CDR1 is SGHRS and CDR2 YFSETQ. V lost 4 bases and J 2 bases, leaving 17 bases between the germline ends. The CDR3 loop spans 16 amino acids. The CDR3 loop reads CASSPRDGRNTDTQYF. For the CDR3, the DNA is TGCGCCAGCAGCCCCCGGGACGGCCGCAACACAGATACGCAGTATTTT.

This clonotype turned up a few times. This chain joins TRBV3-1 and TRBJ1-1, with 7 positions matching TRBD1. The CDR3 length is 14 residues. The germline V gene encodes CDR1 LGHDT and CDR2 YNNKEL (reference sequence). Unmatched junction bases numbered 6, after V lost 7 bases and J lost 1 base. The CDR3 loop is CASTPGGTNTEAFF. The CDR3 DNA reads as TGTGCCAGCACCCCAGGGGGGACGAACACTGAAGCTTTCTTT.

The rearrangement joins TRBV5-1 to TRBJ1-1, with TRBD1 matching 12 bases. Germline assignment: CDR1 SGHRS and CDR2 YFSETQ. The CDR3 is 15 residues long. Unmatched junction bases numbered 5, after V lost 4 bases and J lost 4 bases. CDR3 sequence (DNA): TGCGCCAGCAGCACGGGACAGGGGGCATCCACTGAAGCTTTCTTT. This encodes CASSTGQGASTEAFF.

V is TRBV4-1 and J is TRBJ2-1, with 7 bases aligning to TRBD2. The CDR3 runs 16 residues. The germline V gene encodes CDR1 MGHRA and CDR2 YSYEKL. Trimming removed 5 bases from V and 4 bases from J; junction bases left unmatched: 11. The CDR3 spells CASSNPRGRGYNEQFF. CDR3 coding DNA: TGCGCCAGCAGCAACCCCCGGGGGAGGGGTTACAATGAGCAGTTCTTC.

The chain is built from TRBV29-1 and TRBJ2-1; 9 positions agree with TRBD1. Germline trimming cut 4 bases from V and 2 bases from J; bases unmatched to any gene: 3. This CDR3 spans 14 amino acids. In germline, CDR1 is SQVTM, CDR2 ANQGSEA. The CDR3 sequence: CSVADRGAYNEQFF. Written as DNA, the CDR3 is TGCAGCGTTGCAGACAGGGGGGCCTACAATGAGCAGTTCTTC.

This clonotype was found a few times. The chain carries TRBV12-3 or TRBV12-4 and TRBJ1-5, with D hard to call. V was trimmed by 8 bases and J by 3 bases, leaving 11 bases between them. The CDR3 is 13 amino acids. The CDR3 is CASEAQLNQPQHF. DNA of the CDR3: TGTGCCAGCGAGGCACAGCTCAATCAGCCCCAGCATTTT.